The clone carrying this T cell receptor beta chain was detected a few times. The source of the sample is a study of radiotherapy plus CTLA-4 blockade in lung cancer. Some clones are missing from TCRdb's copy, which holds only in-frame ones; the method was immunoSEQ multiplex PCR. Of tens of thousands of clones in the sample, about 80% were seen once. The CDR3 sequence is 14 residues long. Germline CDR1 is SGHDN and CDR2 is FVKESK. The V and J ends lost 1 base and 6 bases respectively, with 10 bases between them. This sequence originates from a human donor with non-small cell lung cancer who had a complete response to radiotherapy plus ipilimumab. The rearrangement uses TRBV14 and TRBJ2-1; no reliable D call. The sequenced sample was peripheral blood, obtained from a patient treated with radiotherapy plus ipilimumab. CDR3 sequence: CASSQVIRSNEQFF. CDR3 coding DNA: TGTGCCAGCAGCCAAGTGATCAGGTCCAATGAGCAGTTCTTC.